The 8 T cell receptor beta chains listed next were all sequenced from one sample in a study of T cells in Graves' hyperthyroidism and ophthalmopathy. The source material, RNA transcripts, was used to amplify TCR beta CDR3 regions. Carried out on the TCR CDR3, a first-round RT-PCR used the HTBI primer set. Each CDR3 protein gets one entry after TCRdb re-called the multiplex PCR reads with MiXCR. The table has some 690,000 distinct CDR3 sequences, roughly a sixth seen once. Sequencing used blood. These receptors were collected from a man aged 45-60 years with Graves' hyperthyroidism.

This sequence joins TRBV18 and TRBJ2-3, with 10 bases that match TRBD2. The CDR3 loop spans 16 amino acids. V gave up 3 bases and J gave up 2 bases; unmatched junction bases: 5. Germline V CDR1 and CDR2: KGHSH, LQKENI. The CDR3 bases are TGTGCCAGCTCACCTGACACTAGCGGGGTCACAGATACGCAGTATTTT. This gives the protein CASSPDTSGVTDTQYF.

The chain links TRBV3-1 to TRBJ2-7; D is uncertain. The V end lost 3 bases, the J end lost 5 bases, and 26 bases lay between the germline ends. The germline CDR1 and CDR2 sequences are LGHDT and YNNKEL (reference sequence). The CDR3 loop spans 18 amino acids. CDR3 DNA: TGTGCCAGCAGCCATTTCACCTCCCGGAACACTGGCCGAAACGAGCAGTACTTC. Protein: CASSHFTSRNTGRNEQYF.

This clonotype was picked up many times. The CDR3 nucleotides read TGTGCCAGCAGTGGGCGTGTCTATGGCTACACCTTC. Its translation is CASSGRVYGYTF. J is TRBJ1-2 and V is TRBV28; D remains unclear. V was pared by 5 bases and J by 4 bases, with 8 bases between. The CDR3 length is 12 residues. Germline V gene data show CDR1 as MDHEN and CDR2 as SYDVKM.

J is TRBJ2-4 and V is TRBV6-2 or TRBV6-3, with TRBD1 matching over 9 bases. J gave up 3 bases and V 7 bases, and 16 bases lay outside the gene matches. Germline V gives CDR1 MNHEY, CDR2 SVGEGT. The CDR3 is 18 amino acids. The CDR3 nucleotides are TGTGCCAGCAACCCTGAGGGCCACCGGACAGGGGTCAAAAACATTCAGTACTTC. As protein: CASNPEGHRTGVKNIQYF.

The sample holds many counts of this clonotype. V and J are TRBV28 and TRBJ2-7; 11 bases map to TRBD1. CDR3 length: 15 residues. Germline CDR1 and CDR2: MDHEN and SYDVKM. Trimming cost V 5 bases and J 6 bases; bases outside gene matches: 9. The CDR3 reads CASSTPGTGGFEQYF. The DNA of the CDR3 is TGTGCCAGCAGTACTCCCGGGACAGGGGGTTTCGAGCAGTACTTC.

This chain uses TRBV19 with TRBJ2-5; 7 nucleotides match TRBD1. Germline CDR1 LNHDA, CDR2 SQIVND (reference sequence). CDR3 length: 13 residues. Trimming removed 6 bases from V and 11 bases from J; junction bases left unmatched: 12. The DNA for the CDR3 is TGTGCCAGTAGACCCCACGACAGGGAGTCACAGTACTTC. It codes for CASRPHDRESQYF. Using reference TRBV19 and TRBJ2-5 for the parts outside the CDR3, the full variable domain is DGGITQSPKYLFRKEGQNVTLSCEQNLNHDAMYWYRQDPGQGLRLIYYSQIVNDFQKGDIAEGYSVSREKKESFPLTVTSAQKNPTAFYLCASRPHDRESQYFGPGTRLLVL.

This clonotype was detected many times. The CDR3 nucleotides read TGTGCCAGCAGTTTCGGGGGTTATCGCAATCAGCCCCAGCATTTT. Residues: CASSFGGYRNQPQHF. The rearrangement joins TRBV12-3 or TRBV12-4 to TRBJ1-5, with a weak D call TRBD1 (5 bases). V gave up 3 bases and J gave up 2 bases, with 11 bases separating them. The CDR3 is 15 residues long.

J is TRBJ2-6 and V is TRBV18, with unresolved D. V lost 0 bases, J lost 0 bases, and 9 bases lay in between. Germline V gene lookup returns CDR1 KGHSH and CDR2 LQKENI. The CDR3 has 17 residues. The CDR3 is CASSPPLGSSGANVLTF. For the CDR3, the DNA is TGTGCCAGCTCACCACCTCTGGGAAGCTCTGGGGCCAACGTCCTGACTTTC.